The rows below give T cell receptor beta chains drawn from one sample of a study of cytomegalovirus exposure and HLA in healthy donors. Produced via immunoSEQ multiplex PCR; TCRdb's table is partial and in-frame only. The profile shows around 150,000 clones, roughly nine tenths of them singletons. The sample was PBMCs. The receptors shown here come from a woman aged 25-40 years in good health and CMV-seronegative. The CDR3 runs from the conserved cysteine through the conserved F or W. The D gene is left open where the match is weak. Clone size, where shown, is once, few, many, or a class for clones that have expanded.

d_call clone_size j_call v_call cdr3_nt cdr3_aa
TRBD2 NA TRBJ2-1 TRBV28 TGTGCCAGCAGTTTATACCCCCAGCGGGAGGGCCCCAATGAGCAGTTCTTC CASSLYPQREGPNEQFF
TRBD1 once TRBJ2-5 TRBV6-5 TGTGCCAGCAGTGCTGCCGGGACAGGGCAAGAGACCCAGTACTTC CASSAAGTGQETQYF
NA once TRBJ1-5 TRBV5-5 TGTGCCAGCAGCTTGCAGGGAATCGACAATCAGCCCCAGCATTTT CASSLQGIDNQPQHF
TRBD1 NA TRBJ1-2 TRBV6-1 TGTGCCAGCAGTACGGGACAGGGCTATGGCTACACCTTC CASSTGQGYGYTF
TRBD2 NA TRBJ2-1 TRBV5-6 TGTGCCAGCAGCTTTACTAGCGCCTACAATGAGCAGTTCTTC CASSFTSAYNEQFF
NA NA TRBJ1-1 TRBV2 TGTGCCAGCAAGACGAACACTGAAGCTTTCTTT CASKTNTEAFF
NA NA TRBJ2-1 TRBV28 TGTGCCAGCACCTTGGGGAGTGAGCAGTTCTTC CASTLGSEQFF
NA NA TRBJ1-2 TRBV18 TGTGCCAGCTCACCAGGAGGGGAGGCTGGCTACACCTTC CASSPGGEAGYTF
NA NA TRBJ2-1 TRBV7-8 TGTGCCAGCAGCTTAGTAGGGGCGCGCAATGAGCAGTTCTTC CASSLVGARNEQFF
NA NA TRBJ2-7 TRBV10-3 TGTGCCATCAGTGGAACTGGGGGCGGCGAGCAGTACTTC CAISGTGGGEQYF
NA NA TRBJ2-3 TRBV5-1 TGCGCCAGCAGCTTGGGGGACACCAGCACAGATACGCAGTATTTT CASSLGDTSTDTQYF
TRBD2 NA TRBJ2-7 TRBV5-1 TGCGCCAGCAGCTTGGATCTAGCGGGGCTTAGGGAGCAGTACTTC CASSLDLAGLREQYF
NA NA TRBJ2-7 TRBV11-2 TGTGCCAGCAGCTTAGAATTGGACAGCTCCTACGAGCAGTACTTC CASSLELDSSYEQYF
NA NA TRBJ1-3 TRBV4-3 TGCGCCAGCAGCCAAGATCGGGTAGGTCGAACAGGAAACACCATATATTTT CASSQDRVGRTGNTIYF
NA NA TRBJ1-1 TRBV6-6 TGTGCCAGCAGTTTCCGACTGGAGGGCGCTTTCTTT CASSFRLEGAFF
TRBD1 NA TRBJ1-5 TRBV9 TGTGCCAGTGCACAGGGGCGTAGCAATCAGCCCCAGCATTTT CASAQGRSNQPQHF
NA once TRBJ2-1 TRBV18 TGTGCCAGCTCACCTTTGCGGAATGAGCAGTTCTTC CASSPLRNEQFF
NA NA TRBJ1-2 TRBV6-5 TGTGCCAGCAGTTACCCTGTGACAGCCGTAAACTATGGCTACACCTTC CASSYPVTAVNYGYTF
NA NA TRBJ1-3 TRBV18 TGTGCCAGCTCACCACCGGAGAGGGGGAACACCATATATTTT CASSPPERGNTIYF
NA NA TRBJ2-1 TRBV11-3 TGTGCCAGCAGCTCCCCGGAGGGCAATGAGCAGTTCTTC CASSSPEGNEQFF
TRBD2 medium-sized TRBJ2-1 TRBV15 TGTGCCACCAGCAGAGATGCCGGGGGGGTAGCCTACAATGAGCAGTTCTTC CATSRDAGGVAYNEQFF
TRBD2 NA TRBJ2-3 TRBV13 TGTGCCAGCAGCTTACTAGCGGGAGAAACAGATACGCAGTATTTT CASSLLAGETDTQYF
NA NA TRBJ2-2 TRBV28 TGTGCCAGCAGTCCCTGGACAGCGAACACCGGGGAGCTGTTTTTT CASSPWTANTGELFF
NA NA TRBJ1-1 TRBV9 TGTGCCAGCAGCGTGATAACCCCGAACACTGAAGCTTTCTTT CASSVITPNTEAFF
NA NA TRBJ1-5 TRBV4-3 TGCGCCAGCAGCCCCCAAGCCCGGAGCAATCAGCCCCAGCATTTT CASSPQARSNQPQHF
NA NA TRBJ2-2 TRBV28 TGTGCCAGCAGTTTCCCGGGACGGTCAGCCACCGGGGAGCTGTTTTTT CASSFPGRSATGELFF
NA NA TRBJ2-7 TRBV29-1 TGCAGCGGTGGGGGCGGTTCATTCTACGAGCAGTACTTC CSGGGGSFYEQYF
NA few TRBJ1-1 TRBV5-6 TGTGCCAGCAGCTTGGAGAGCGAAGCTTTCTTT CASSLESEAFF
TRBD1 NA TRBJ2-2 TRBV7-9 TGTGCCAGCAGCACCCTAGGGACAGGGGGCACCGGGGAGCTGTTTTTT CASSTLGTGGTGELFF
TRBD2 NA TRBJ2-5 TRBV5-1 TGCGCCAGCAGCTCCGCCGGACTAGTACGGCAAGAGACCCAGTACTTC CASSSAGLVRQETQYF
NA NA TRBJ2-5 TRBV7-2 TGTGCCAGCAGCTTACCTAGTTTGGAGGAGACCCAGTACTTC CASSLPSLEETQYF
NA NA TRBJ2-7 TRBV7-8 TGTGCCAGCAGCTTGTCCCTAAACTACGAGCAGTACTTC CASSLSLNYEQYF
TRBD1 NA TRBJ1-1 TRBV6-1 TGTGCCAGCAGTGACACCGGGACAGCTGAAGCTTTCTTT CASSDTGTAEAFF
TRBD1 NA TRBJ1-1 TRBV28 TGTGCCAGCAGTCCGCTACTCGGACAGGTGAACACTGAAGCTTTCTTT CASSPLLGQVNTEAFF
NA NA TRBJ2-1 TRBV27 TGTGCCAGCAGTTTTACGGGGAGTGGCTACAATGAGCAGTTCTTC CASSFTGSGYNEQFF
TRBD1 NA TRBJ1-5 TRBV7-2 TGTGCCAGCAGCCCGGGATGGACAGGATATCAGCCCCAGCATTTT CASSPGWTGYQPQHF
NA NA TRBJ2-2 TRBV10-2 TGCGCCAGCACTGTGAACACCGGGGAGCTGTTTTTT CASTVNTGELFF
NA NA TRBJ2-2 TRBV11-3 TGTGCCAGCAGCTCTGGACAAAACACCGGGGAGCTGTTTTTT CASSSGQNTGELFF
TRBD1 NA TRBJ2-7 TRBV6-1 TGTGCCAGCAGTGAAGGAGGGACAGGATCCTACGAGCAGTACTTC CASSEGGTGSYEQYF
NA NA TRBJ2-3 TRBV29-1 TGCAGCGTTGAAAAAGTCTCCGGCGGGACGTTGGATACGCAGTATTTT CSVEKVSGGTLDTQYF
TRBD1 few TRBJ1-2 TRBV7-9 TGTGCCAGCAGCCTAATGGGTACAGGGGGCACCTATGGCTACACCTTC CASSLMGTGGTYGYTF
NA NA TRBJ2-3 TRBV13 TGTGCCAGCAGCTTAGGACTCCGAGGTACGCAGTATTTT CASSLGLRGTQYF
NA NA TRBJ2-4 TRBV21-1 TGTGCCAGCAGCACAAAGCGGGGGGGCCATCCAAACATTCAGTACTTC CASSTKRGGHPNIQYF
NA NA TRBJ2-7 TRBV2 TGTGCCAGCAGTGAACAGGGTAGACTTTACGAGCAGTACTTC CASSEQGRLYEQYF
TRBD1 NA TRBJ2-1 TRBV27 TGTGCCAGCAGTTCAAGGGACAGCCCGAGCTCCTACAATGAGCAGTTCTTC CASSSRDSPSSYNEQFF
NA NA TRBJ1-2 TRBV10-3 TGTGCCATCAGTGATGAGGGGTTTAACTATGGCTACACCTTC CAISDEGFNYGYTF
NA NA TRBJ2-7 TRBV6-1 TGTGCCAGCAGTCCTGAGGACATTTCACTCGCCGAGCAGTACTTC CASSPEDISLAEQYF
TRBD2 NA TRBJ2-1 TRBV7-2 TGTGCCAGCAGCTTAAGAACTAGCGGGAGTAATGAGCAGTTCTTC CASSLRTSGSNEQFF
TRBD1 NA TRBJ1-4 TRBV5-6 TGTGCCAGCAGCTTGGGGACAGGGTCCATCGTTTTT CASSLGTGSIVF
NA NA TRBJ2-7 TRBV5-1 TGCGCCAGCAGCGACCCGGCTACCTCCCCCTACGAGCAGTACTTC CASSDPATSPYEQYF
NA NA TRBJ2-2 TRBV11-3 TGTGCCAGCAGCTTAGAGTTTGGGGAGCTGTTTTTT CASSLEFGELFF
TRBD2 NA TRBJ2-2 TRBV7-9 TGTGCCAGCTGTCCGACTAGCGGGAGGCCCGGGGAGCTGTTTTTT CASCPTSGRPGELFF
NA NA TRBJ2-3 TRBV5-1 TGCGCCAGCAGCCCGCGGACCCGCCCGGATACGCAGTATTTT CASSPRTRPDTQYF
NA NA TRBJ1-5 TRBV27 TGTGCCAGCAGTTTATCAACACCAAGAAATCAGCCCCAGCATTTT CASSLSTPRNQPQHF
NA NA TRBJ2-3 TRBV29-1 TGCAGCGTATTCACCGGGACTGGCAGCACAGATACGCAGTATTTT CSVFTGTGSTDTQYF
NA NA TRBJ1-5 TRBV27 TGTGCCAGCAGTAAAGAAGACGGGGGCAATCAGCCCCAGCATTTT CASSKEDGGNQPQHF
NA few TRBJ2-7 TRBV2 TGTGCCAGCAGTGAAGTAGCGGAAACCTACGAGCAGTACTTC CASSEVAETYEQYF